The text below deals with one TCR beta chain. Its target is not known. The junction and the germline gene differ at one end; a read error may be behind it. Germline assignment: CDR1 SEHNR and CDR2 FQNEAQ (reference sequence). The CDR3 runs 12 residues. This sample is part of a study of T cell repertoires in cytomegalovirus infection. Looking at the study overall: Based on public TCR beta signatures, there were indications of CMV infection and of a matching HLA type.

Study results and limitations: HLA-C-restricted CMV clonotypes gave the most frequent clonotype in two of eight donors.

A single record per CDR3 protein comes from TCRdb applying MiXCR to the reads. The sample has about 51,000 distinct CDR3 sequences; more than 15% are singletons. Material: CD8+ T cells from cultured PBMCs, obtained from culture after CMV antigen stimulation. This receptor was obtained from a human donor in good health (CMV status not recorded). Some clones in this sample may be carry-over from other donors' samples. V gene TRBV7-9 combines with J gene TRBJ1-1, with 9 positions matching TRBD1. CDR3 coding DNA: TGTACCAGCAGAAGAGGGACAGGGGAAGCTTTCTTT. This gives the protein CTSRRGTGEAFF.